Here is one T cell receptor (beta chain) with its context. This record comes from a study of CD8 T cells in Susac syndrome. V trimming: 6 bases; J trimming: 8 bases; junction bases outside the gene matches: 5. The CDR3 extends over 14 amino acids. CDR1 is MNHEY and CDR2 is SVGEGT in the germline V gene. After extraction with the RNeasy kit, 0.5 to 1 ug of the RNA was reverse transcribed using random hexamers. With immunoSEQ multiplex PCR, TCR beta CDR3 was amplified across 54 Vbeta and 13 Jbeta. One entry per CDR3 protein results from TCRdb running MiXCR on the immunoSEQ multiplex PCR reads. The data hold over 95,000 distinct CDR3 sequences, with 80% to 95% observed a single time. Sequencing of TCR beta covered CD8+ and CD4+ T cells obtained from blood. The controls, all healthy donors, were matched for age and sex. TEMRA cells were enriched by FACS, and CD4+ and CD8+ T cells were negatively isolated.

The source of this sequence is a human donor in good health. Sequencing was performed on CD4+ T cells from PBMCs. The chain couples TRBV6-2 or TRBV6-3 to TRBJ2-1; 12 nucleotides agree with TRBD1. DNA of the CDR3: TGTGCCAGCAGCCGGGACAGGGGGCTGGATGAGCAGTTCTTC. It encodes CASSRDRGLDEQFF.